The rows below give T cell receptor beta chains drawn from one sample of a study of shared clonotypes between healthy human individuals. Assay used: immunoSEQ multiplex PCR; TCRdb lists only in-frame clones, some missing. The repertoire holds 2 million to 2.5 million clones, with approximately 95% as singletons. The sequencing sample was made of naive CD8+ T cells sorted from blood. These receptors were collected from a young man in good health. The CDR3 runs from the conserved cysteine through the conserved F or W. A D gene is named only where the DNA matches it firmly. Part of the rows lack a size; the others show once, few, many or a class for expanded clones.

size	V	D	J	DNA	CDR3
.	TRBV7-8	.	TRBJ1-2	TGTGCCAGCAGCTTAGACTCCGAGGGATACATGGACGGCTACACCTTC	CASSLDSEGYMDGYTF
.	TRBV5-1	.	TRBJ2-1	TGCGCCAGCAGCTTGGTGGCTAGCTTGGCCTACAATGAGCAGTTCTTC	CASSLVASLAYNEQFF
once	TRBV11-2	TRBD2	TRBJ2-5	TGTGCCAGCAGCTTAGGCGTTCTGACTAGCCAGGAGACCCAGTACTTC	CASSLGVLTSQETQYF
.	TRBV6-1	.	TRBJ1-6	TGTGCCAGCAGTGAATGGGGACCCTCCCTGAATTCACCCCTCCACTTT	CASSEWGPSLNSPLHF
.	TRBV9	.	TRBJ1-1	TGTGCCAGCAGCGCGGGTGGGGGGAACACTGAAGCTTTCTTT	CASSAGGGNTEAFF
.	TRBV7-2	TRBD1	TRBJ2-4	TGTGCCAGCAGGGAACGACAGGGCTTTGCCAAAAACATTCAGTACTTC	CASRERQGFAKNIQYF
.	TRBV7-7	TRBD1	TRBJ2-3	TGTGCTAGCAGCCCGACAGGGCCGACCACAGATACGCAGTATTTT	CASSPTGPTTDTQYF
.	TRBV4-1	.	TRBJ2-7	TGCGCCAGCAGCCCCACTGTGCTGACAGCTTCCTACGAGCAGTACTTC	CASSPTVLTASYEQYF
once	TRBV5-1	.	TRBJ2-3	TGCGCCAGCAGGGACCCGCACTCAGATACGCAGTATTTT	CASRDPHSDTQYF
once	TRBV7-9	.	TRBJ2-7	TGTGCCAGCAGCTCACGGTTGGGAGTTATGACCTACGAGCAGTACTTC	CASSSRLGVMTYEQYF